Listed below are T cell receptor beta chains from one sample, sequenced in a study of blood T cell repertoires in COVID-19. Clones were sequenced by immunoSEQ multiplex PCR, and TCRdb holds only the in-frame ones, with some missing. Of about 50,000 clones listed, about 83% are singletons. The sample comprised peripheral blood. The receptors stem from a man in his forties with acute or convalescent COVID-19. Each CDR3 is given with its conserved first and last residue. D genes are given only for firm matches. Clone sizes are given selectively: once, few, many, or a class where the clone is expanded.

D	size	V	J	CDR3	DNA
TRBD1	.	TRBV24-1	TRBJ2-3	CATTDTGGTTDTQYF	TGTGCCACCACCGATACAGGGGGCACCACAGATACGCAGTATTTT
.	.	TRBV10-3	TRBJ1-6	CAISQAGDNSPLHF	TGTGCCATCAGTCAGGCGGGGGATAATTCACCCCTCCACTTT
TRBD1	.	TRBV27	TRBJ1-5	CASRTTGGGNQPQHF	TGTGCCAGCAGGACGACAGGGGGTGGCAATCAGCCCCAGCATTTT
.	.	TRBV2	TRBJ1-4	CASSPGHAEKLFF	TGTGCCAGCAGTCCGGGACATGCTGAAAAACTGTTTTTT
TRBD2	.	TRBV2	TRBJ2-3	CASSGRLAGGTDTQYF	TGTGCCAGCAGTGGGAGGCTAGCGGGGGGCACAGATACGCAGTATTTT
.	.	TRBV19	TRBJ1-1	CASIREVSAEAFF	TGTGCCAGTATTAGGGAGGTGAGCGCTGAAGCTTTCTTT
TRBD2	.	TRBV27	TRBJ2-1	CASTIGGGTYNEQFF	TGTGCCAGCACTATTGGCGGGGGGACCTACAATGAGCAGTTCTTC
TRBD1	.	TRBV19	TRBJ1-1	CASSSQGARSTEAFF	TGTGCCAGCTCGTCACAGGGGGCGCGGAGCACTGAAGCTTTCTTT
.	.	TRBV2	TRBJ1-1	CASSRTEVNTEAFF	TGTGCCAGCAGTCGGACAGAGGTGAACACTGAAGCTTTCTTT
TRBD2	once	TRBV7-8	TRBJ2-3	CASSWTSGPTDTQYF	TGTGCCAGCAGCTGGACTAGCGGCCCCACAGATACGCAGTATTTT
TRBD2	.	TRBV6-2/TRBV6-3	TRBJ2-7	CASSYSPGGTGGYEQYF	TGTGCCAGCAGTTACTCACCCGGCGGGACGGGGGGCTACGAGCAGTACTTC
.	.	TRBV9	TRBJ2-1	CASSVDGTYNEQFF	TGTGCCAGCAGCGTAGACGGGACCTACAATGAGCAGTTCTTC
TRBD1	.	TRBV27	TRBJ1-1	CASRSTGGTEAFF	TGTGCCAGCAGGTCCACAGGGGGCACTGAAGCTTTCTTT
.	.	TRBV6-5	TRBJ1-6	CASTRESNSPLHF	TGTGCCAGCACCAGGGAATCCAATTCACCCCTCCACTTT
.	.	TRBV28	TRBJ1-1	CASSLTGGGGEAFF	TGTGCCAGCAGTTTAACGGGGGGCGGAGGCGAAGCTTTCTTT
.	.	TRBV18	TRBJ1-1	CASSPLGDTEAFF	TGTGCCAGCTCACCACTAGGGGACACTGAAGCTTTCTTT
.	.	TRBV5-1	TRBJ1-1	CASSLSVGRANTEAFF	TGCGCCAGCAGCTTGAGCGTCGGCAGGGCGAACACTGAAGCTTTCTTT
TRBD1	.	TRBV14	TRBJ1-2	CASSPSTGGWYGYTF	TGTGCCAGCAGCCCTTCGACAGGGGGCTGGTATGGCTACACCTTC
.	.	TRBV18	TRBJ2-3	CASSPPGRDGRDTQYF	TGTGCCAGCTCACCACCAGGCAGGGATGGTAGAGATACGCAGTATTTT
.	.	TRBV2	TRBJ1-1	CASSDRQVRRTEAFF	TGTGCCAGCAGTGATCGACAGGTGAGGCGCACTGAAGCTTTCTTT
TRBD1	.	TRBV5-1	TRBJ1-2	CASSLVGQGGNGYTF	TGCGCCAGCAGCTTGGTTGGACAGGGTGGGAATGGCTACACCTTC
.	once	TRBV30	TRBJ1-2	CAWSVRSGYGYTF	TGTGCCTGGAGTGTACGTTCGGGGTATGGCTACACCTTC